Listed below are T cell receptor beta chains from one sample, sequenced in a study of cytomegalovirus exposure and HLA in healthy donors. This table comes from immunoSEQ multiplex PCR, and its TCRdb copy is limited to in-frame clones, with some not included. The repertoire includes 110,000 or so clones, roughly 82% of them detected once, and approximately 4.9% sits in the top ten. Sequencing was done on a sample of PBMCs. The origin of the receptors is a man between 18 and 29 years old in good health and CMV-seronegative. Both conserved end residues are part of each CDR3. The D gene is left open where the match is weak. Clone size is not always given. Where it is, it says once, few, many or a class for expanded clones.

D,size,J,V,CDR3,DNA
TRBD2,.,TRBJ2-7,TRBV5-4,CASSPGTGGYEQYF,TGTGCCAGCAGCCCCGGGACGGGGGGCTACGAGCAGTACTTC
TRBD1,few,TRBJ1-1,TRBV2,CASSPRTGLNTEAFF,TGTGCCAGCAGCCCCCGGACAGGTCTGAACACTGAAGCTTTCTTT
.,.,TRBJ1-3,TRBV30,CAWTGTPGNTIYF,TGTGCCTGGACCGGGACACCCGGAAACACCATATATTTT
TRBD1,few,TRBJ1-5,TRBV18,CASSLKTGSNQPQHF,TGTGCCAGCTCACTAAAGACAGGGTCAAATCAGCCCCAGCATTTT
.,.,TRBJ1-1,TRBV5-1,CASGATENTEAFF,TGCGCCAGCGGCGCGACAGAGAACACTGAAGCTTTCTTT
TRBD2,.,TRBJ2-1,TRBV11-2,CASSSIAGRVGEQFF,TGTGCCAGCAGCTCCATAGCGGGGCGGGTGGGGGAGCAGTTCTTC
.,.,TRBJ1-3,TRBV30,CAFSQGNSGNTIYF,TGTGCCTTCTCACAGGGAAACTCTGGAAACACCATATATTTT
TRBD1,.,TRBJ1-2,TRBV9,CASSGSGQGNYGYTF,TGTGCCAGCAGCGGGTCGGGACAGGGTAACTATGGCTACACCTTC
TRBD2,.,TRBJ2-3,TRBV7-9,CASSFHGLAAIDTQYF,TGTGCCAGCAGCTTCCACGGACTAGCGGCGATAGATACGCAGTATTTT
TRBD2,.,TRBJ2-2,TRBV5-5,CASSLWGGAATGELFF,TGTGCCAGCAGCTTGTGGGGGGGAGCGGCCACCGGGGAGCTGTTTTTT
.,.,TRBJ1-2,TRBV5-6,CASSLPGLGGYTF,TGTGCCAGCAGCTTGCCAGGCTTGGGTGGCTACACCTTC
.,.,TRBJ1-4,TRBV30,CAWGHVATNEKLFF,TGTGCCTGGGGACACGTAGCAACTAATGAAAAACTGTTTTTT
TRBD2,many,TRBJ2-7,TRBV27,CASTASTGTTYEQYF,TGTGCCAGCACTGCCTCCACCGGGACTACCTACGAGCAGTACTTC
TRBD1,.,TRBJ2-7,TRBV7-6,CASTLRQGVLGEQYF,TGTGCCAGCACCCTTCGACAGGGAGTTTTGGGGGAGCAGTACTTC
TRBD2,.,TRBJ2-5,TRBV5-1,CASSRAGGAETQYF,TGCGCCAGCAGTCGAGCGGGAGGGGCGGAGACCCAGTACTTC
TRBD1,.,TRBJ1-5,TRBV7-2,CASSLDAGGNQPQHF,TGTGCCAGCAGCTTAGACGCAGGGGGGAATCAGCCCCAGCATTTT
.,.,TRBJ1-5,TRBV5-4,CASSSSGSNQPQHF,TGTGCCAGCAGCTCTTCAGGGTCCAATCAGCCCCAGCATTTT
.,.,TRBJ2-1,TRBV12-5,CASGPSDEQFF,TGTGCTAGTGGCCCCTCTGATGAGCAGTTCTTC
.,.,TRBJ1-2,TRBV18,CASSPRDIGVFGYTF,TGTGCCAGCTCACCACGGGACATTGGAGTATTTGGCTACACCTTC
.,.,TRBJ2-1,TRBV12-2,CASRFGTSGRPYNEQFF,TGTGCAAGTCGCTTTGGGACTAGCGGGAGGCCCTACAATGAGCAGTTCTTC